A single T cell receptor (beta chain) is shown here with its context. The study ran its PCR with 60 Vbeta and 13 Jbeta primers. Repertoires were generated with immunoSEQ multiplex PCR, while TCRdb's copy carries only in-frame clones and drops some. The sample records 150,000 to 160,000 clones, about 88% being singletons. Germline V gives CDR1 MDHEN, CDR2 SYDVKM. Trimming cost V 3 bases and J 4 bases, with 9 bases left between them. There are 13 residues in the CDR3. The entry originates in a study of cytomegalovirus exposure and HLA in healthy donors. Sequenced sample: PBMCs. The sequence derives from a woman aged 18-35 years in good health and CMV-seronegative. The chain has TRBV28 and TRBJ1-2, with D possibly being TRBD1 (6 bases). The CDR3 nucleotides read TGTGCCAGCAGTTTGGCACAGGGCTATGGCTACACCTTC. Its protein is CASSLAQGYGYTF.